One sample yielded the 15 T cell receptor beta chains listed below, sequenced in a study of OX40 agonist ivuxolimab in advanced cancers. Clones were sequenced by immunoSEQ multiplex PCR, and TCRdb holds only the in-frame ones, with some missing. The sample contains under 200,000 clones, 94% of which appear only once. The specimen comprised CD4+ or CD8+ T cells sorted from blood, sampled in a trial of the OX40 agonist ivuxolimab. The receptors shown here come from an adult with an advanced solid tumor such as melanoma, head and neck, liver or kidney cancer.

The V gene is TRBV7-3, the J gene TRBJ2-7; D remains ambiguous. V was trimmed by 5 bases and J by 6 bases, leaving 17 bases between them. The CDR3 has 14 residues. Per the germline V gene, CDR1 is SGHTA and CDR2 is FQGTGA. The CDR3 DNA reads as TGTGCCAGCAGCCAACCGACGCGGCTCCTCGAGCAGTACTTC. Protein product: CASSQPTRLLEQYF.

The chain links TRBV5-1 to TRBJ1-3; 7 nucleotides match TRBD1. The CDR3 is 15 amino acids. J lost 0 bases, V lost 3 bases, and 3 bases had no gene match. CDR1 is SGHRS and CDR2 is YFSETQ in the germline V gene. DNA for the CDR3: TGCGCCAGCAGCTGGGGACAGACCTCTGGAAACACCATATATTTT. Translating it yields CASSWGQTSGNTIYF.

The chain recombines TRBV7-2 with TRBJ1-3; 9 nucleotides match TRBD1. Germline V CDR1 and CDR2: SGHTA, FQGNSA. V lost 5 bases and J lost 1; bases outside the gene matches: 9. The length of the CDR3 is 17 residues. CDR3 loop: CASSDQPGTGSGNTIYF. The CDR3, as DNA: TGTGCCAGCAGCGACCAACCCGGGACAGGGTCTGGAAACACCATATATTTT. The full variable domain, rest sourced from reference TRBV7-2 and TRBJ1-3, is GAGVSQSPSNKVTEKGKDVELRCDPISGHTALYWYRQSLGQGLEFLIYFQGNSAPDKSGLPSDRFSAERTGGSVSTLTIQRTQQEDSAVYLCASSDQPGTGSGNTIYFGEGSWLTVV.

The genes are TRBV7-9 and TRBJ1-3; no firm D call. The CDR3 is 15 residues long. With 5 bases removed from V and 4 bases from J, the gap between germline ends came to 15 bases. CDR1 is SEHNR, CDR2 FQNEAQ, per germline (reference sequence). CDR3 DNA sequence: TGTGCCAGCAGCCCCGGCCAAGGGCGCGGAAACACCATATATTTT. Amino acid sequence: CASSPGQGRGNTIYF.

V gene TRBV10-3 combines with J gene TRBJ2-7; D might be TRBD2 (6 bases). The ends were cut back, 10 bases at V and 2 bases at J, with 18 bases in the middle. The CDR3 contains 14 residues. Germline V gene sequence: CDR1 ENHRY, CDR2 SYGVKD. CDR3: CASTPRREAYEQYF. Here the CDR3 DNA reads TGTGCCAGTACCCCCCGGAGGGAGGCCTACGAGCAGTACTTC.

The rearrangement joins TRBV11-2 to TRBJ2-7, with no clear D. V gave up 2 bases and J gave up 3 bases, with 14 bases separating them. Germline V CDR1 and CDR2: SGHAT, FQNNGV. CDR3 size: 15 residues. The CDR3 is CASSLMADNFYEQYF. CDR3 in DNA: TGTGCCAGCAGCTTAATGGCCGACAATTTCTACGAGCAGTACTTC.

The rearrangement joins TRBV7-3 to TRBJ2-2; tentatively, D is TRBD1 (5 bases). The CDR3 spans 12 residues. Germline V gene lookup returns CDR1 SGHTA and CDR2 FQGTGA. The germline V and J ends were trimmed by 6 bases and 6 bases, with 8 bases remaining between them. CDR3 nucleotides: TGTGCCAGCAGATTAGGGGCCGGGGAGCTGTTTTTT. It yields the protein CASRLGAGELFF.

The chain combines TRBV6-5 with TRBJ1-5, with TRBD1 as a possible D gene (6 bases). This CDR3 comprises 15 residues. Between the trimmed V and J ends, which lost 6 bases and 0 bases, there was a span of 12 bases. Germline V gives CDR1 MNHEY, CDR2 SVGAGI. CDR3 region: CASRSGTSSNQPQHF. DNA of the CDR3: TGTGCCAGCAGATCAGGGACAAGTAGCAATCAGCCCCAGCATTTT.

This chain uses TRBV4-1 with TRBJ2-5; a possible D gene is TRBD1 (7 bases). The germline V and J ends were trimmed by 2 bases and 5 bases, with 18 bases remaining between them. Germline V gene data show CDR1 as MGHRA and CDR2 as YSYEKL. The CDR3 has 16 residues. CDR3 sequence: CASSQSGGPAGETQYF. The CDR3 nucleotides read TGCGCCAGCAGCCAATCAGGGGGGCCTGCTGGTGAGACCCAGTACTTC.

The V gene is TRBV7-9, the J gene TRBJ2-7; 12 bases are a match to TRBD2. The germline gives CDR1 SEHNR, CDR2 FQNEAQ (reference sequence). V was clipped by 5 bases and J by 5 bases; unmatched bases: 13. The CDR3 is made up of 17 amino acids. The DNA for the CDR3 is TGTGCCAGCAGCGGTTATGTGCGGACTAGCGGGACGGACGAGCAGTACTTC. It yields the protein CASSGYVRTSGTDEQYF.

This rearrangement joins TRBV7-9 to TRBJ2-3; D is possibly TRBD2 (6 bases). The germline V gene has CDR1 SEHNR and CDR2 FQNEAQ (reference sequence). The CDR3 runs 14 residues. Trimming shortened V by 3 bases and J by 1 base, and 8 bases separated the two germline ends. CDR3 residues: CASSFLAGTDTQYF. CDR3 sequence (DNA): TGTGCCAGCAGCTTTTTAGCGGGCACAGATACGCAGTATTTT.

This chain links TRBV5-5 with TRBJ2-6; D perhaps matches TRBD1 (6 bases). The CDR3 is made up of 16 amino acids. V lost 4 bases and J 1 base, leaving 12 bases between the germline ends. Per germline, CDR1 SGHKS and CDR2 YYEKEE (reference sequence). The chain's CDR3 is CASSPTTGSGANVLTF. The CDR3 DNA reads as TGTGCCAGCAGCCCGACGACAGGTTCTGGGGCCAACGTCCTGACTTTC.

V usage is TRBV7-9 and J usage is TRBJ1-1, with D unresolved. The germline CDR1 and CDR2 sequences are SEHNR and FQNEAQ (reference sequence). V lost 2 bases, J lost 1 base, and 14 bases lay in between. This CDR3 is 16 amino acids long. The CDR3 loop is CASSLLGRGRNTEAFF. CDR3 in DNA: TGTGCCAGCAGCTTATTGGGAAGAGGGAGGAACACTGAAGCTTTCTTT.

This chain connects TRBV4-2 to TRBJ2-3; 10 bases line up with TRBD2. Trimming took 0 bases from V and 4 from J; bases not matched to a gene: 4. The CDR3 extends over 16 amino acids. The germline gives CDR1 LGHNA, CDR2 YNFKEQ. The CDR3 nucleotides read TGTGCCAGCAGCCAAGAACCTAGCGGGAGTTCAGATACGCAGTATTTT. Amino acids: CASSQEPSGSSDTQYF.

The genes are TRBV27 and TRBJ1-2, with D possibly TRBD1 on 5 matching bases. V was clipped by 2 bases and J by 8 bases, with 18 bases between them. Per germline, CDR1 MNHEY and CDR2 SMNVEV (reference sequence). The CDR3 spans 15 residues. The CDR3 loop is CASSLGGVNIWGYTF. The DNA for the CDR3 is TGTGCCAGCAGTTTAGGAGGGGTGAATATTTGGGGCTACACCTTC.